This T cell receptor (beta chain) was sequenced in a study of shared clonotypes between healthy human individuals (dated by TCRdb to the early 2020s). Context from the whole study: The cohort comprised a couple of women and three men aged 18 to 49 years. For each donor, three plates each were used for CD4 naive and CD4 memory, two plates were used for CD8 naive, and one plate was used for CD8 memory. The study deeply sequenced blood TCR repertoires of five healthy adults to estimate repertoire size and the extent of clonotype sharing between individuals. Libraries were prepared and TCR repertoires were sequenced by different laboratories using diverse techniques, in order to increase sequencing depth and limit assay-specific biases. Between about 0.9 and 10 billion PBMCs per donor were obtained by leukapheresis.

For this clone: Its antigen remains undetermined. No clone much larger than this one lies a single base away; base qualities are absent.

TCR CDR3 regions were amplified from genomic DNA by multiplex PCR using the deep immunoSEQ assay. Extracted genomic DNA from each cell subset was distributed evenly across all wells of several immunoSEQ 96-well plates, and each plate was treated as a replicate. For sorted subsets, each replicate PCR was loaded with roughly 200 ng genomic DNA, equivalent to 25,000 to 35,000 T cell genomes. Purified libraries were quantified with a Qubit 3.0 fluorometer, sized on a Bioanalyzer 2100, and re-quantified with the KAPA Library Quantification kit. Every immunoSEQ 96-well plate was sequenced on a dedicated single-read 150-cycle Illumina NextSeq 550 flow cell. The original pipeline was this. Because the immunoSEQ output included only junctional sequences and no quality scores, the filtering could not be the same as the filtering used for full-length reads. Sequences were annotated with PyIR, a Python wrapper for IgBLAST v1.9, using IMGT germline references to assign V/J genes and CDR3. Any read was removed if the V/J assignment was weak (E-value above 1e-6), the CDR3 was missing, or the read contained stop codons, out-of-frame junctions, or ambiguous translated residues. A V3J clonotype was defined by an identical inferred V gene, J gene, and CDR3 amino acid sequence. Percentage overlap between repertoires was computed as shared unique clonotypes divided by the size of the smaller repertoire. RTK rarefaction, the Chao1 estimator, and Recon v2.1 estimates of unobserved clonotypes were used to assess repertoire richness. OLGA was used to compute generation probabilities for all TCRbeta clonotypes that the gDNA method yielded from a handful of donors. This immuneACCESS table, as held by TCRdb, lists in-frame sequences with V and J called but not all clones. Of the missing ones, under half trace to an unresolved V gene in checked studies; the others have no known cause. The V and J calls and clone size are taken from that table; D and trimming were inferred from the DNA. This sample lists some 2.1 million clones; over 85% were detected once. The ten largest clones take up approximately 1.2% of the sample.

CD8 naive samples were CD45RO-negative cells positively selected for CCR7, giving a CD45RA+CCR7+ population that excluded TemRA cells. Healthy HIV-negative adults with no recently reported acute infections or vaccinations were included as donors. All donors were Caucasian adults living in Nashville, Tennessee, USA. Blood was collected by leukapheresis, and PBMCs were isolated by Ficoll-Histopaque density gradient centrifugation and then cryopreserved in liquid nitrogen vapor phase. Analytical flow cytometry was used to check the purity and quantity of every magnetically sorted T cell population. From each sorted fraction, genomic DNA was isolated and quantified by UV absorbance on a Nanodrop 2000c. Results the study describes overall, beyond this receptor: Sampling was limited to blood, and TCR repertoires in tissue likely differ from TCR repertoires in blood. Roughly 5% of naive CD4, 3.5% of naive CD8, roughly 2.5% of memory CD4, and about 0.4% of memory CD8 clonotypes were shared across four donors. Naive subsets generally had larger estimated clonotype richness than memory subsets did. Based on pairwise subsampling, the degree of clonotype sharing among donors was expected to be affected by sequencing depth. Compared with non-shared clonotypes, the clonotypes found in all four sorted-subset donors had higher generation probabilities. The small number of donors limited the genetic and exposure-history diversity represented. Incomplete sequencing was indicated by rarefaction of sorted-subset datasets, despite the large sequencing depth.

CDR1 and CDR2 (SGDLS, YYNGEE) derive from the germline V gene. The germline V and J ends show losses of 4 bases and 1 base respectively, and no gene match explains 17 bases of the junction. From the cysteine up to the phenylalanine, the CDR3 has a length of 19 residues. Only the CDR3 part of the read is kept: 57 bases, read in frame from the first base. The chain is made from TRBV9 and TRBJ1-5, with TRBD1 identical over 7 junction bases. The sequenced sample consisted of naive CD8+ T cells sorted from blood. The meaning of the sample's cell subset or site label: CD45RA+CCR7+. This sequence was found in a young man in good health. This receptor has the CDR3 CASSTDLRTGSSSNQPQHF. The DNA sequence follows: TGTGCCAGCAGCACCGACCTCCGGACAGGTAGTTCAAGCAATCAGCCCCAGCATTTT.